This note documents a single T cell receptor beta chain sequence. The CDR3 spans 14 residues. Germline V CDR1 and CDR2: MDHEN, SYDVKM. This entry comes from a study of T cells expressing NK-cell markers. At the level of the study: Within the sequenced cohort of eight donors, seven exhibited HCMV seropositivity and one was seronegative.

5'RACE template switching built TCR beta cDNA with unique molecular identifiers. Following a re-call of the 5' RACE reads, TCRdb has one entry per CDR3 protein and lacks DNA. The sample holds 550,000 to 600,000 distinct CDR3 sequences. The chain links TRBV28 to TRBJ2-7; the D call of TRBD1 rests on TCRdb alone, since no DNA is present to check it. This TCR derives from a man younger than 30 in good health. The sample was blood T cells: a sorted CD56 or NKG2C T cell subset, CD4+ or CD8+ T cells, or bulk PBMC T cells (not recorded which). CDR3 in amino acids: CASSHGQRDYEQYF. The variable domain in full, with the rest retrieved from reference TRBV28 and TRBJ2-7, is DVKVTQSSRYLVKRTGEKVFLECVQDMDHENMFWYRQDPGLGLRLIYFSYDVKMKEKGDIPEGYSVSREKKERFSLILESASTNQTSMYLCASSHGQRDYEQYFGPGTRLTVT.